This T cell receptor (beta chain) derives from a study of cytomegalovirus exposure and HLA in healthy donors. Study background: In an early release, HLA-typed donors contributed tens of millions of unique TCR sequences.

The CDR3 sequence is 15 residues long. Germline V lookup: CDR1 MDHEN, CDR2 SYDVKM. V trimming: 8 bases; J trimming: 7 bases; junction bases outside the gene matches: 13. The study ran its PCR with 60 Vbeta and 13 Jbeta primers. The method was immunoSEQ multiplex PCR; TCRdb's version includes in-frame clones alone and lacks a portion of them. The sample includes about 200,000 clones. This TCR was sampled from a girl aged 2 to 10 in good health and CMV-seropositive. J is TRBJ2-5 and V is TRBV28; 10 positions match TRBD1. The sequenced sample consisted of PBMCs. Here the CDR3 DNA reads TGTGCCAGCGGGGGGGACAGGGGCGCCTCGGCGACCCAGTACTTC. Protein: CASGGDRGASATQYF.